The present T cell receptor beta chain was sequenced within a study of shared clonotypes between healthy human individuals. Whole-study findings and limits: Naive subsets generally had larger estimated richness than memory subsets.

The CDR3 covers 15 residues. Germline CDR1 MNHEY, CDR2 SVGAGI. V trimming: 5 bases; J trimming: 2 bases; junction bases outside the gene matches: 5. When replicate PCRs were run on sorted subsets, they used approximately 210 ng DNA, approximately 33,000 T cell genomes. Assay used: immunoSEQ multiplex PCR; TCRdb lists only in-frame clones, some missing. The data contain just over 2,000,000 clones, about 95% of them singletons. Concerning this clone: Its antigen is undetermined. This specimen includes other DNA sequences encoding the same CDR3.

This chain joins TRBV6-5 and TRBJ1-5, with TRBD1 matching 8 bases. The sequencing input was naive CD4+ T cells sorted from blood. The subset is: CD45RA+ positively selected. This receptor was identified in a man aged 18 to 29 in good health. DNA for the CDR3: TGTGCCAGCAGTAGAGGACAGGGAGGCAATCAGCCCCAGCATTTT. Translation gives CASSRGQGGNQPQHF.